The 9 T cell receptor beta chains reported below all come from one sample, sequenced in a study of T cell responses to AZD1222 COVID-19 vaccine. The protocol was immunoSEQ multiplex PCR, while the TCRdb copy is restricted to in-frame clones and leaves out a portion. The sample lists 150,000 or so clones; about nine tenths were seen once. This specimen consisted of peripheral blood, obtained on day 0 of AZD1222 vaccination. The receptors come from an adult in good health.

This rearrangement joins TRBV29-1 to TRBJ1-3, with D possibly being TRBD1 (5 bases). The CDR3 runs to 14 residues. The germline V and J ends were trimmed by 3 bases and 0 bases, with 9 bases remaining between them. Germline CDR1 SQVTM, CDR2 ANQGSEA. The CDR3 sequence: CSVDGGSSGNTIYF. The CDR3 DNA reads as TGCAGCGTTGATGGGGGGAGCTCTGGAAACACCATATATTTT.

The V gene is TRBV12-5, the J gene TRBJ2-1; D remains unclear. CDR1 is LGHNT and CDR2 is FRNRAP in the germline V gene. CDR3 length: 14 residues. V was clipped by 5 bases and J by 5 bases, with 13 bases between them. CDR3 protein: CASGPPNRNNEQFF. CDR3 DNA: TGTGCTAGTGGTCCCCCAAACAGAAACAATGAGCAGTTCTTC. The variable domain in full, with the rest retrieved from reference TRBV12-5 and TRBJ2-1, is DARVTQTPRHKVTEMGQEVTMRCQPILGHNTVFWYRQTMMQGLELLAYFRNRAPLDDSGMPKDRFSAEMPDATLATLKIQPSEPRDSAVYFCASGPPNRNNEQFFGPGTRLTVL.

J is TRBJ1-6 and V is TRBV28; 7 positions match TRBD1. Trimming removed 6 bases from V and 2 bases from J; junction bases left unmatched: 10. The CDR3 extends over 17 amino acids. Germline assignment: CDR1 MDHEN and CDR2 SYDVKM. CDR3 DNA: TGTGCCAGCAGCCTTCCAGGGGGTGGACCCTATAATTCACCCCTCCACTTT. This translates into CASSLPGGGPYNSPLHF.

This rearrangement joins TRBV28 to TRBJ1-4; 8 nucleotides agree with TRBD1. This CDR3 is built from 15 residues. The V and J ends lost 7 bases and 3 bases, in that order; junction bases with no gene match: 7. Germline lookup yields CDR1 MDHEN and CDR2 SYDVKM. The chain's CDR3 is CASNSADRANEKLFF. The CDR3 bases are TGTGCCAGCAACAGCGCGGACAGGGCTAATGAAAAACTGTTTTTT.

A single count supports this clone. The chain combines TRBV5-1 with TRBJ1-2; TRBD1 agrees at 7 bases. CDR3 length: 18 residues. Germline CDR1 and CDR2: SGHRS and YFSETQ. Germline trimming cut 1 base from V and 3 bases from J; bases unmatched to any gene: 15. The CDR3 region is CASSLWAPQGPLDYGYTF. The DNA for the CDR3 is TGCGCCAGCAGCTTGTGGGCGCCACAGGGGCCACTTGACTATGGCTACACCTTC.

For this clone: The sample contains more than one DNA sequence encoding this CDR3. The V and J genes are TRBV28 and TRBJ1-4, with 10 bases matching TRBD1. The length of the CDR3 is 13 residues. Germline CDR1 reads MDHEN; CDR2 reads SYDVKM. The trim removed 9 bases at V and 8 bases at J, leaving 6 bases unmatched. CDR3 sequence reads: CASSRDRGEKLFF. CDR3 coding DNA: TGTGCCAGTAGCCGGGACAGGGGAGAAAAACTGTTTTTT.

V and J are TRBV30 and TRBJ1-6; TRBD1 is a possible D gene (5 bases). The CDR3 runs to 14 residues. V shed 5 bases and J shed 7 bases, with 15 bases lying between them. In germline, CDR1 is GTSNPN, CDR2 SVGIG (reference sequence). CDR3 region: CAWALEAGNSPLHF. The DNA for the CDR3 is TGTGCCTGGGCTCTTGAGGCAGGGAATTCACCCCTCCACTTT.

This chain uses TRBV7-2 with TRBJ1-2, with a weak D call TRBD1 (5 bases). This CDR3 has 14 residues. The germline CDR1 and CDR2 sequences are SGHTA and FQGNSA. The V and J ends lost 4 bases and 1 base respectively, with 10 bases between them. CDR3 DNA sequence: TGTGCCAGCAGCTCCAGGGTTGTTAACTATGGCTACACCTTC. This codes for CASSSRVVNYGYTF.

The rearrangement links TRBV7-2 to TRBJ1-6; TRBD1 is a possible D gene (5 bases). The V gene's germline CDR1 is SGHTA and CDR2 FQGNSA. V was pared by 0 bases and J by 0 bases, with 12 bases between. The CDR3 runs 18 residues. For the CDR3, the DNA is TGTGCCAGCAGCTTAGCGATTCCCGGGACCTCCTATAATTCACCCCTCCACTTT. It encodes CASSLAIPGTSYNSPLHF.